The entry below describes one T cell receptor beta chain. Antigen: not known. Individual cDNA molecules were tagged with unique molecular identifiers. MiXCR, run by TCRdb on the 5' RACE reads, gives a single entry per CDR3 protein. The sample lists 45,000 to 55,000 distinct CDR3 sequences, under 7% seen once, with over 2.5% in the top ten. This sample was taken from a study of early T cells in non-severe SARS-CoV-2 infection. As for the study in general: The study sequenced bulk RNA from unsorted whole blood, with chains unpaired. Study observations and caveats: A preference for anti-spike CD8 responses marked VDJdb matching, which missed private and CD4 specificities.

Trimming took 3 bases from V and 5 from J; bases not matched to a gene: 2. This CDR3 has 14 amino acids. Germline V gene data show CDR1 as KGHSH and CDR2 as LQKENI. This sample comprised whole blood, obtained at baseline. The rearrangement uses TRBV18 and TRBJ2-1; the match to TRBD2 covers 9 bases. The sequence was collected from an adult who was a healthcare worker with PCR-confirmed SARS-CoV-2 infection or an uninfected control (not recorded which). This CDR3 is CASSPAGGNNEQFF. The CDR3 nucleotides read TGTGCCAGCTCACCCGCGGGGGGGAACAATGAGCAGTTCTTC.